The 6 T cell receptor beta chains in this list originate from one sample, sequenced in a study of chemoradiotherapy in HPV16-positive cancers. The protocol was immunoSEQ multiplex PCR, while the TCRdb copy is restricted to in-frame clones and leaves out a portion. The repertoire holds tens of thousands of clones, with roughly 92% as singletons. The sample consisted of blood, taken from a patient who underwent chemoradiotherapy. These receptors were obtained from a human donor with HPV-associated anogenital cancer.

V gene TRBV5-4 combines with J gene TRBJ1-1, with D perhaps matching TRBD1 (6 bases). The germline V gene encodes CDR1 SGHNT and CDR2 YYREEE (reference sequence). V was pared by 4 bases and J by 3 bases, with 16 bases between. This CDR3 region has 15 residues. CDR3: CASSPLGGADTEAFF. Here the CDR3 DNA reads TGTGCCAGCAGCCCCCTGGGGGGGGCCGACACTGAAGCTTTCTTT.

The count of this clone is one. The chain is built from TRBV4-2 and TRBJ1-1, with 7 bases aligning to TRBD1. CDR1 is LGHNA, CDR2 YNFKEQ, per germline. The V and J ends lost 3 bases and 8 bases, in that order; junction bases with no gene match: 9. The CDR3 has 14 amino acids. Here the CDR3 DNA reads TGTGCCAGCAGCCAGACAGGGTTTGCCCCGGAAGCTTTCTTT. This translates into CASSQTGFAPEAFF.

The chain couples TRBV6-1 to TRBJ2-3; TRBD1 aligns across 8 bases. This CDR3 contains 14 residues. From germline, CDR1 is MNHNS and CDR2 SASEGT. Unmatched junction bases numbered 5, after V lost 6 bases and J lost 3 bases. CDR3 bases: TGTGCCAGCAGGGACAGGGTTACTACAGATACGCAGTATTTT. Its translation is CASRDRVTTDTQYF.

The rearrangement joins TRBV6-4 to TRBJ2-3; D is unclear. CDR3 length equals 16 residues. Looked up from germline, CDR1 is MRHNA and CDR2 is SNTAGT. V was clipped by 3 bases and J by 2 bases, with 15 bases between them. CDR3: CASSEMSRATTDTQYF. As DNA, the CDR3 is TGTGCCAGCAGTGAGATGTCCCGGGCCACCACAGATACGCAGTATTTT.

The V gene is TRBV7-9, the J gene TRBJ2-6; D not certain. There are 15 residues in the CDR3. Germline V CDR1 and CDR2: SEHNR, FQNEAQ (reference sequence). V dropped 5 bases and J dropped 0 bases, with 8 bases sitting between them. The CDR3 coding sequence is TGTGCCAGCAGCCCACGAGGCTCTGGGGCCAACGTCCTGACTTTC. It specifies CASSPRGSGANVLTF.

The chain joins TRBV9 to TRBJ1-1; D possibly corresponds to TRBD1 (6 bases). This CDR3 has 14 amino acids. Germline lookup yields CDR1 SGDLS and CDR2 YYNGEE. Trimming shortened V by 0 bases and J by 4 bases, and 10 bases separated the two germline ends. The CDR3 bases are TGTGCCAGCAGCGTAGACAGGGTGGGCACTGAAGCTTTCTTT. It is translated as CASSVDRVGTEAFF.